This T cell receptor beta chain was captured by sequencing in a study of spatial heterogeneity in lung cancer. Sample time point: sample taken at primary tumor resection. In each case, whole RNA from tumor, nontumor lung or frozen PBMC was sequenced unsorted. The ends were cut back, 6 bases at V and 0 bases at J, with 9 bases in the middle. Germline V gene data show CDR1 as MDHEN and CDR2 as SYDVKM. The CDR3 consists of 14 residues. In this sample, this clonotype is large (0.1 to 1%). This beta chain represents an off-target read in a library built for alpha chains; its size is of limited meaning. TCRdb passed the 5' RACE reads through MiXCR, listing each CDR3 protein once. The sample carries several hundred distinct CDR3 sequences, roughly a fifth recorded once.

This clonotype originated in a male donor with early-stage non-small cell lung cancer. This chain connects TRBV28 to TRBJ1-3; D is undetermined. The source material was PBMCs, sampled at surgery. This chain's CDR3 is CASSKGPSGNTIYF. CDR3 nucleotides: TGTGCCAGCAGCAAGGGCCCCTCTGGAAACACCATATATTTT.